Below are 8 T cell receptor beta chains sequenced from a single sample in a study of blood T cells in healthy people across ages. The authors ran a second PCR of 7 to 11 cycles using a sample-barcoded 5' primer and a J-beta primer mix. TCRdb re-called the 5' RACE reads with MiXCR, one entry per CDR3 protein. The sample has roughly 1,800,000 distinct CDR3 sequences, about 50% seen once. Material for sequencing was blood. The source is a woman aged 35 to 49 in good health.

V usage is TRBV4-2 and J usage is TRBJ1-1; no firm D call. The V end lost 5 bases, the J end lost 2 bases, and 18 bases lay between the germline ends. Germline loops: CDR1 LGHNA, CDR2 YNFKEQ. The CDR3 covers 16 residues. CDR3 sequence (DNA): TGTGCCAGCAGCTCTGGAGACTTCTCCTTTAACACTGAAGCTTTCTTT. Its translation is CASSSGDFSFNTEAFF.

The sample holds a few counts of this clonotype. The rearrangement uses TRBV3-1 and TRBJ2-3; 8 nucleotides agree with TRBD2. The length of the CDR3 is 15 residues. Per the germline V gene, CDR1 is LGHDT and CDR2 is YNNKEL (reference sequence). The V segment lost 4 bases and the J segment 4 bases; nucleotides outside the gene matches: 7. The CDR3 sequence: CASSLRTSRADTQYF. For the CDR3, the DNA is TGTGCCAGCAGCCTCCGGACTAGCAGGGCAGATACGCAGTATTTT.

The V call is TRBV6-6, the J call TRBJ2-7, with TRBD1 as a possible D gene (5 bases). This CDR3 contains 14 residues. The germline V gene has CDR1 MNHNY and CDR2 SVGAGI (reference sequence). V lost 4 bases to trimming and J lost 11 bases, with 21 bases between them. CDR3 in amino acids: CASSFQGSPMLKYF. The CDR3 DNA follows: TGTGCCAGCAGTTTTCAGGGCTCCCCGATGTTGAAGTACTTC.

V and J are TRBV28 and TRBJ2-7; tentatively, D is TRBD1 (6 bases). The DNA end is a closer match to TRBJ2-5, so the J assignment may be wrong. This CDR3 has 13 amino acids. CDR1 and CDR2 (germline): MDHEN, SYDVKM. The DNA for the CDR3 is TGTGCCAACACCCGACAGGCCGGAGAGACCCAGTACTTC. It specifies CANTRQAGETQYF.

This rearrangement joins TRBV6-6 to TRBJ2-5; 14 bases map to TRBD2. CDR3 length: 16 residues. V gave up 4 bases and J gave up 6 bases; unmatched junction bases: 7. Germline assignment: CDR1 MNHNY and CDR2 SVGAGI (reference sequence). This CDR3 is CASSWTTSGGAKTQYF. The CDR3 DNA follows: TGTGCCAGCAGTTGGACGACTAGCGGGGGGGCGAAGACCCAGTACTTC.

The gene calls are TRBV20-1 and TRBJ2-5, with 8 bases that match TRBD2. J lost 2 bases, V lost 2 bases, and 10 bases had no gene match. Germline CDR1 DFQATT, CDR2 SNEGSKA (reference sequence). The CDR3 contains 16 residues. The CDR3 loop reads CSARMVLAAIQETQYF. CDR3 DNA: TGCAGTGCTAGAATGGTACTAGCGGCAATACAAGAGACCCAGTACTTC.

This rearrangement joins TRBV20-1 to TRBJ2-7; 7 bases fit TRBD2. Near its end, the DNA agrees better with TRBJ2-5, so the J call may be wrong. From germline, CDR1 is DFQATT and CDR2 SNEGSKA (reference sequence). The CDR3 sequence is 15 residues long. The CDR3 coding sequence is TGCAGTGCTAGAGATGGGGGGGAACACCAAGAGACCCAGTACTTC. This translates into CSARDGGEHQETQYF.

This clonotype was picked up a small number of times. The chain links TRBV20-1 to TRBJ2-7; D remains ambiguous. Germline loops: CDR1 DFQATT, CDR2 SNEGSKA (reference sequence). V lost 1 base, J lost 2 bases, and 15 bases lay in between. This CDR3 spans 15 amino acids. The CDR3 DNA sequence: TGCAGTGCTAGAGGGGCACTCCGAGGTACCTACGAGCAGTACTTC. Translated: CSARGALRGTYEQYF.